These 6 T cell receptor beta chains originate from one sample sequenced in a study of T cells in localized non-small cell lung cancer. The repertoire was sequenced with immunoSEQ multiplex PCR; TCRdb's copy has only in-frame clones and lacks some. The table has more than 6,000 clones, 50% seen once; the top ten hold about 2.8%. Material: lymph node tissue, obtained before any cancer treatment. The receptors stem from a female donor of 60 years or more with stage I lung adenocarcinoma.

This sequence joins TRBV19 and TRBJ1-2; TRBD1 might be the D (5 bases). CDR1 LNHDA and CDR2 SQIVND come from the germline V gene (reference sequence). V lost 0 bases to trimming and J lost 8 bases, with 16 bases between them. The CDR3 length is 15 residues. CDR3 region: CASSIDGTNGNGYTF. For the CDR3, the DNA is TGTGCCAGTAGTATAGACGGGACGAACGGGAACGGCTACACCTTC.

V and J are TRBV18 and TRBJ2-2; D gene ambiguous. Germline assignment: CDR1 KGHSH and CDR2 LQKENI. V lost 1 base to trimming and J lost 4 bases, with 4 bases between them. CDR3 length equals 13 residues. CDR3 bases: TGTGCCAGCTCACCACAAGGCACCGGGGAGCTGTTTTTT. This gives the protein CASSPQGTGELFF.

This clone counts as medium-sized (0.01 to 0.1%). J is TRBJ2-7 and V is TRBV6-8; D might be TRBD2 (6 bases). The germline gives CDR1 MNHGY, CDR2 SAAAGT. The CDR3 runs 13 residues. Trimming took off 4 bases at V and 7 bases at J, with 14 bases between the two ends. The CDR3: CASSFGGLGEQYF. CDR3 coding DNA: TGTGCCAGCAGTTTCGGGGGACTCGGAGAGCAGTACTTC.

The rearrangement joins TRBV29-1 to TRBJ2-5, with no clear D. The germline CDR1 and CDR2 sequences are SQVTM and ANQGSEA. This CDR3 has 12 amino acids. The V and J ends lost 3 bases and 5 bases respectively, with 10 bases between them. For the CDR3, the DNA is TGCAGCGTTGATCGAGGAACGGAGACCCAGTACTTC. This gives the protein CSVDRGTETQYF.

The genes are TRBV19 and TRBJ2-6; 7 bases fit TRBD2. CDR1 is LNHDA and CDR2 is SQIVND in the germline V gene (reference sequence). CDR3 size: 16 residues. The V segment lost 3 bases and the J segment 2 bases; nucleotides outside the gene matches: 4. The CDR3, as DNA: TGTGCCAGTAGTATTCTTGGGGGGGCTGGGGCCAACGTCCTGACTTTC. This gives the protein CASSILGGAGANVLTF.

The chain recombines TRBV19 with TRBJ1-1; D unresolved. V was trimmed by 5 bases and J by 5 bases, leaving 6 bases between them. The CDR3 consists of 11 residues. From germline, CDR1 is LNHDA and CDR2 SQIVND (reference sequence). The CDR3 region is CASSLFTEAFF. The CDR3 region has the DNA TGTGCCAGTAGTTTGTTTACTGAAGCTTTCTTT.